This T cell receptor beta chain was documented in a study of blood T cell repertoires in COVID-19. On the study more broadly: In each case, the material was cDNA or gDNA derived from T cells, B-cell-depleted T cells, or PBMCs.

As handled by the study authors: Amplified reference gene primers provided the basis for estimating nucleated cell counts. Clones were read by immunoSEQ multiplex PCR, and TCRdb kept only the in-frame ones, dropping some. That table supplies the V and J calls and clone size; D and trimming were determined from the DNA. Altogether more than 120,000 clones are present, more than 75% being singletons, with the ten largest covering roughly 2.6%. CDR1 and CDR2 (germline): LGHNA, YSLEER. Trimming removed 0 bases from V and 7 bases from J; junction bases left unmatched: 11. This CDR3 region has 17 residues.

Source material: peripheral blood. The gene calls are TRBV4-3 and TRBJ2-2; 7 positions agree with TRBD1. The sequence was obtained from a human donor with acute or convalescent COVID-19. The donor label of this sample is uncertain. The CDR3 spells CASSQDIEGALVGELFF. Here the CDR3 DNA reads TGCGCCAGCAGCCAAGATATCGAGGGGGCCCTCGTCGGGGAGCTGTTTTTT.